This T cell receptor beta chain derives from a study of shared clonotypes between healthy human individuals. Genomic DNA from each subset was divided evenly over several immunoSEQ plates. When replicate PCRs were run on sorted subsets, they used around 0.2 ug DNA, roughly 30,000 T cell genomes. Assay used: immunoSEQ multiplex PCR; TCRdb lists only in-frame clones, some missing. The profile covers some 600,000 clones, with 96% appearing a single time and 0.095% to 0.13% taken by the ten largest. CD45RO-negative cells were positively selected for CCR7, leaving out terminally differentiated effector memory CD45RA+ cells. A word on this clone: Its specificity is unknown.

Study-level findings and limits: Naive subsets generally had larger estimated richness than memory subsets. Against clonotypes common to all four donors, non-shared ones had lower generation probabilities.

This receptor was taken from a woman in her 30s in good health. What was sequenced was naive CD8+ T cells sorted from blood.

CDR3 DNA: TGTGCCAGCCGATACAGAGGCTACACCTTC. Protein product: CASRYRGYTF. The chain has TRBV19 and TRBJ1-2, with D unclear. CDR3 length: 10 residues. Between the trimmed V and J ends, which lost 9 bases and 8 bases, there was a span of 10 bases. CDR1 and CDR2 (germline): LNHDA, SQIVND (reference sequence).